This TCR beta chain stems from a study of human T cells and chemical hapten exposure. TCRdb independently ran MiXCR on the RACE reads; one entry per CDR3 protein. The table lists about 42,000 distinct CDR3 sequences, 8.9% of them singletons. Noted time point: patch test 2, 6 weeks after DPC sensitization. The treatment is: therapeutic diphenylcyclopropenone sensitization with weekly scalp DPC. Donors, patients with alopecia ranging from 18 to 70 years old and judged suitable for DPC, provided samples. This specimen consisted of whole blood, obtained in connection with sensitization to the hapten diphenylcyclopropenone (DPC). The source of this sequence is a woman aged 40 to 50 with alopecia areata. Some clones in this sample may be carry-over from other donors' samples.

The CDR3 region is CATSGDGNQPQHF. The DNA for the CDR3 is TGTGCCACCTCCGGGGATGGGAATCAGCCCCAGCATTTT. V gene TRBV6-5 combines with J gene TRBJ1-5; D uncertain. The germline V gene has CDR1 MNHEY and CDR2 SVGAGI. The ends were cut back, 10 bases at V and 4 bases at J, with 14 bases in the middle. The length of the CDR3 is 13 residues.